This entry describes one T cell receptor beta chain. After removal of 2 bases from V and 13 bases from J, the junction contained 16 bases not matched to a gene. In germline, CDR1 is SGHAT, CDR2 FQNNGV. This CDR3 region has 17 residues. Then a second PCR, running about 7 to 11 cycles, was carried out with a sample-barcoded 5' primer and a J-beta primer mix. TCRdb itself ran the 5' RACE reads through MiXCR, one entry per CDR3 protein. Of about 1.4 million distinct CDR3 sequences listed, approximately 60% are singletons. The sample originates from a study of blood T cells in healthy people across ages. V gene TRBV11-2 combines with J gene TRBJ2-4; TRBD2 agrees at 11 bases. The sample was blood. This clonotype originated in a man between 18 and 35 years old in good health. CDR3 amino acids: CASSLFVAGGPNAVQYF. For the CDR3, the DNA is TGTGCCAGCAGCTTATTTGTAGCGGGAGGGCCAAACGCAGTGCAGTACTTC.